A selection of T cell receptor beta chains follows, all from one sample in a study of cytotoxic CD8 clonotypes in ibrutinib-treated CLL. TCRdb's table, derived via immunoSEQ multiplex PCR, lists solely in-frame clones and lacks some. The sample carries approximately 70,000 clones, approximately 90% recorded once. Material: PBMCs, obtained after 12 months of ibrutinib treatment. These receptors were taken from a human donor with chronic lymphocytic leukemia. Each CDR3 is given with its conserved first and last residue. Each record gives: clone size, V gene, D gene, J gene, CDR3 DNA, CDR3 protein. D genes are given only for firm matches. Clone size appears in some rows only: once, few, many, or a class for an expanded clone.

clone size: few; V gene: TRBV29-1; D gene: NA; J gene: TRBJ2-2; CDR3 DNA: TGCAGCGTTGAAGAACTAGGGCAGAACACCGGGGAGCTGTTTTTT; CDR3 protein: CSVEELGQNTGELFF
clone size: NA; V gene: TRBV6-1; D gene: NA; J gene: TRBJ2-7; CDR3 DNA: TGTGCCAGCAGTGAAAGTGGGATAGGTCGGTACTTC; CDR3 protein: CASSESGIGRYF
clone size: NA; V gene: TRBV6-5; D gene: TRBD2; J gene: TRBJ2-3; CDR3 DNA: TGTGCCAGCAGTTACTGGGGGGGAAGCACAGATACGCAGTATTTT; CDR3 protein: CASSYWGGSTDTQYF
clone size: NA; V gene: TRBV4-2; D gene: TRBD1; J gene: TRBJ1-1; CDR3 DNA: TGTGCCAGCAGCCAAGTTGCAGGGGGCAACACTGAAGCTTTCTTT; CDR3 protein: CASSQVAGGNTEAFF
clone size: NA; V gene: TRBV11-2; D gene: NA; J gene: TRBJ2-2; CDR3 DNA: TGTGCCAGCAGCTTAGTGGTTTCGGCCGGTTCGAACACCGGGGAGCTGTTTTTT; CDR3 protein: CASSLVVSAGSNTGELFF
clone size: once; V gene: TRBV30; D gene: TRBD2; J gene: TRBJ2-7; CDR3 DNA: TGTGCCTGGGACCTGGGACTAGTTTCTCACGAGCAGTACTTC; CDR3 protein: CAWDLGLVSHEQYF
clone size: NA; V gene: TRBV14; D gene: NA; J gene: TRBJ2-3; CDR3 DNA: TGTGCCAGCAGCCCTCCGAGGACAACTAGCACAGATACGCAGTATTTT; CDR3 protein: CASSPPRTTSTDTQYF
clone size: NA; V gene: TRBV6-5; D gene: TRBD1; J gene: TRBJ1-2; CDR3 DNA: TGTGCCAGCGAATTCGACAGGGCTGGCTATGGCTACACCTTC; CDR3 protein: CASEFDRAGYGYTF
clone size: NA; V gene: TRBV7-9; D gene: NA; J gene: TRBJ1-1; CDR3 DNA: TGTGCCAGCCCAGCATGCCTACGGTGCGCTGAAGCTTTCTTT; CDR3 protein: CASPACLRCAEAFF
clone size: NA; V gene: TRBV4-1; D gene: NA; J gene: TRBJ2-7; CDR3 DNA: TGCGCCAGCAGCCAAGGAGAGGTGGGGCTGGGCGAGCAGTACTTC; CDR3 protein: CASSQGEVGLGEQYF
clone size: NA; V gene: TRBV19; D gene: NA; J gene: TRBJ1-4; CDR3 DNA: TGTGCCAGTAAAAGCCTTTTTGTCCAGGGAGCAACTAATGAAAAACTGTTTTTT; CDR3 protein: CASKSLFVQGATNEKLFF
clone size: NA; V gene: TRBV5-6; D gene: NA; J gene: TRBJ1-2; CDR3 DNA: TGTGCCAGCAGCCTACAGGACTACTATGGCTACACCTTC; CDR3 protein: CASSLQDYYGYTF
clone size: NA; V gene: TRBV15; D gene: NA; J gene: TRBJ1-3; CDR3 DNA: TGTGCCACCAGCAGAGTTGGAGAGTACCCTGGAAACACCATATATTTT; CDR3 protein: CATSRVGEYPGNTIYF
clone size: NA; V gene: TRBV4-1; D gene: NA; J gene: TRBJ2-7; CDR3 DNA: TGCGCCAGCAGCCAACCCCGGGCCAGCGATACCTACGAGCAGTACTTC; CDR3 protein: CASSQPRASDTYEQYF